This TCR beta chain was recovered during a study of post-analysis software for immune sequencing data. Findings and caveats of the study: Normalized Chao1 diversity was significantly lower in multiple sclerosis patients than in controls. Relative to controls, patients had a few TRBV segments at higher frequency, with TRBV5-6, TRBV5-1 and TRBV20-1 among these.

CDR1 and CDR2 (germline): SGDLS, YYNGEE. This CDR3 has 14 amino acids. Trimming took off 4 bases at V and 5 bases at J, with 13 bases between the two ends. On this clonotype itself: What it binds is not known.

Unique molecular identifiers were present in the TCR beta cDNA libraries. Each CDR3 protein is one row after TCRdb ran MiXCR on the PCR reads. The data show fewer than 550,000 distinct CDR3 sequences, roughly 34% seen once. The sequenced sample was blood. This TCR came from a girl aged 2-17 years with multiple sclerosis. The chain employs TRBV9 and TRBJ2-1; D is unresolved. The DNA for the CDR3 is TGTGCCAGCAGCCCCCTGGAGAGAAACAATGAGCAGTTCTTC. This translates into CASSPLERNNEQFF.